The clone carrying this T cell receptor (beta chain) was detected only a few times. Its antigen remains unknown. Sequencing used immunoSEQ multiplex PCR; TCRdb keeps in-frame clones, though not all of them. Found here are roughly 160,000 clones, approximately 92% of them singletons; the top ten hold over 1.5%. The CDR3 contains 15 residues. Deletions cut 3 bases from V and 7 bases from J, with 16 bases between. In germline, CDR1 is ENHRY, CDR2 SYGVKD. This specimen comes from a study of T cell responses to AZD1222 COVID-19 vaccine. General study results and limits: Donors were mostly white British, more females; clonal diversity possibly underestimated. Without day 14 samples, only post-peak T cell repertoires were studied. Regions left unmutated in variants are reportedly the target of nearly half of spike-specific TCRs. Only a handful of AZD1222 recipients, more than five in all, had baseline seropositivity.

The material was peripheral blood, obtained on day 0 of AZD1222 vaccination. The chain couples TRBV10-3 to TRBJ1-5; tentatively, D is TRBD1 (5 bases). The sequence was collected from an adult in good health. The DNA of the CDR3 is TGTGCCATCAGTGAACGAGGGACCTCAGGGCAGCCCCAGCATTTT. Its translation is CAISERGTSGQPQHF.